The 23 T cell receptor beta chains below all came from one sample that was sequenced in a study of blood T cell repertoires in COVID-19. Using immunoSEQ multiplex PCR, the repertoire was profiled, and TCRdb retains in-frame clones only, with some absent. The sample holds under 250,000 clones, about 86% seen once. Material: peripheral blood. Every receptor here comes from a middle-aged man with active or convalescent COVID-19.

V and J are TRBV20-1 and TRBJ2-7, with 7 bases that match TRBD2. The CDR3 spans 11 residues. The germline V gene has CDR1 DFQATT and CDR2 SNEGSKA (reference sequence). V gave up 7 bases and J gave up 2 bases; unmatched junction bases: 2. The CDR3 sequence is CSGGGTYEQYF. The DNA of the CDR3 is TGCAGTGGGGGGGGGACCTACGAGCAGTACTTC.

This clone appeared once. The gene calls are TRBV14 and TRBJ2-4; D uncertain. V gave up 1 base and J gave up 7 bases, with 5 bases separating them. Germline values: CDR1 SGHDN, CDR2 FVKESK. CDR3 length: 12 amino acids. This CDR3 is CASSQVFNIQYF. CDR3 coding DNA: TGTGCCAGCAGCCAAGTATTTAACATTCAGTACTTC. The entire variable domain, with the rest obtained from reference TRBV14 and TRBJ2-4, is as follows: EAGVTQFPSHSVIEKGQTVTLRCDPISGHDNLYWYRRVMGKEIKFLLHFVKESKQDESGMPNNRFLAERTGGTYSTLKVQPAELEDSGVYFCASSQVFNIQYFGAGTRLSVL.

This clone was counted a single time. This chain links TRBV27 with TRBJ2-1; 9 bases map to TRBD2. Trimming at V came to 4 bases and at J to 4 bases, leaving 17 bases not matched to a gene. Germline V lookup: CDR1 MNHEY, CDR2 SMNVEV (reference sequence). This CDR3 has 19 amino acids. CDR3 sequence: CASSWRSGWASGDYNEQFF. CDR3 DNA sequence: TGTGCCAGCAGTTGGAGGTCGGGGTGGGCTAGCGGGGATTACAATGAGCAGTTCTTC.

V and J are TRBV30 and TRBJ1-3; no firm D call. Between the trimmed V and J ends, which lost 2 bases and 1 base, there was a span of 6 bases. This CDR3 spans 13 amino acids. Per the germline V gene, CDR1 is GTSNPN and CDR2 is SVGIG (reference sequence). CDR3: CAWSTGSGNTIYF. DNA of the CDR3: TGTGCCTGGAGTACCGGGTCTGGAAACACCATATATTTT.

The chain has TRBV9 and TRBJ1-2, with D possibly matching TRBD1 (6 bases). The CDR3 is 13 amino acids. Germline values: CDR1 SGDLS, CDR2 YYNGEE. With 3 bases removed from V and 9 bases from J, the gap between germline ends came to 15 bases. The CDR3 protein is CASSGFSGDSYTF. CDR3 coding DNA: TGTGCCAGCAGCGGATTCAGTGGGGACAGCTACACCTTC.

The sample holds many counts of this clone. This rearrangement joins TRBV6-5 to TRBJ1-2, with D unresolved. Trimming pared 6 bases from V and 7 bases from J, leaving 15 bases between. The CDR3 length is 13 residues. Germline CDR1 and CDR2: MNHEY and SVGAGI. The CDR3 nucleotides read TGTGCCAGCAGCCCCGGGTCGCGGCTTGGCTACACCTTC. Translated: CASSPGSRLGYTF.

This clone has a single count. The genes are TRBV5-6 and TRBJ1-5, with 9 bases fitting TRBD1. Trimming at V came to 4 bases and at J to 2 bases, leaving 16 bases not matched to a gene. The CDR3 is 19 residues long. Germline-derived CDR1 and CDR2 are SGHDT and YYEEEE. The CDR3 protein is CASSTPGDRDINGNQPQHF. In DNA form, the CDR3 reads TGTGCCAGCAGCACACCTGGGGACAGGGACATAAACGGCAATCAGCCCCAGCATTTT.

This chain joins TRBV2 and TRBJ1-3; D is uncertain. In germline, CDR1 is SNHLY, CDR2 FYNNEI. The ends were cut back, 4 bases at V and 0 bases at J, with 13 bases in the middle. The length of the CDR3 is 16 residues. DNA of the CDR3: TGTGCCAGCAGTGTTTCGGAGTCCTCCTCTGGAAACACCATATATTTT. Its protein product is CASSVSESSSGNTIYF.

The sample holds a few counts of this clone. The CDR3 sequence is CSVPGTSGVEQYF. CDR3 sequence (DNA): TGCAGCGTCCCCGGGACTAGCGGGGTAGAGCAGTACTTC. This chain links TRBV29-1 with TRBJ2-7; 13 nucleotides line up with TRBD2. This CDR3 comprises 13 residues. Per germline, CDR1 SQVTM and CDR2 ANQGSEA. V was clipped by 6 bases and J by 7 bases; unmatched bases: 6.

The chain has TRBV2 and TRBJ2-7; TRBD1 might be the D (6 bases). Germline lookup yields CDR1 SNHLY and CDR2 FYNNEI. V lost 7 bases and J 6 bases, leaving 16 bases between the germline ends. This CDR3 is built from 13 residues. The DNA of the CDR3 is TGTGCCAGCACAACAGGGAACCGTCTCGAGCAGTACTTC. As protein: CASTTGNRLEQYF.

The J gene is TRBJ2-1, the V gene TRBV29-1, with 9 bases aligning to TRBD2. V lost 0 bases, J lost 15 bases, and 6 bases stayed unmatched. Germline-derived CDR1 and CDR2 are SQVTM and ANQGSEA. CDR3 size: 12 residues. This chain's CDR3 is CSVEDPREGVFF. CDR3 DNA: TGCAGCGTTGAAGATCCGCGGGAGGGGGTGTTCTTC.

The gene calls are TRBV7-9 and TRBJ1-3, with D perhaps matching TRBD1 (5 bases). Trimming removed 0 bases at V and 3 bases at J, with 6 bases between. Germline CDR1 and CDR2: SEHNR and FQNEAQ (reference sequence). The CDR3 totals 14 residues. Written as DNA, the CDR3 is TGTGCCAGCAGCTTAGCGGGGGGTGGAAACACCATATATTTT. Translation gives CASSLAGGGNTIYF.

V and J are TRBV30 and TRBJ1-1; 8 nucleotides agree with TRBD1. CDR3 length: 13 residues. Germline assignment: CDR1 GTSNPN and CDR2 SVGIG (reference sequence). J lost 7 bases, V lost 2 bases, and 6 bases had no gene match. In DNA form, the CDR3 reads TGTGCCTGGAGTTCAGGACAGGGAATTGAAGCTTTCTTT. Its translation: CAWSSGQGIEAFF.

This chain uses TRBV6-1 with TRBJ1-2; no clear D gene. The CDR3 loop spans 13 amino acids. Germline CDR1 reads MNHNS; CDR2 reads SASEGT. Trimming shortened V by 3 bases and J by 3 bases, and 8 bases separated the two germline ends. CDR3 in DNA: TGTGCCAGCAGTGACCCCTCGGACTATGGCTACACCTTC. Translated, it gives CASSDPSDYGYTF.

The V call is TRBV29-1, the J call TRBJ1-2; D is unclear. The CDR3 spans 13 residues. V lost 7 bases and J lost 8, with 20 bases in between. Germline values: CDR1 SQVTM, CDR2 ANQGSEA. This chain's CDR3 is CSAEPPGVKGYTF. CDR3 DNA sequence: TGCAGCGCCGAGCCCCCCGGGGTAAAGGGCTACACCTTC.

V usage is TRBV24-1 and J usage is TRBJ2-7, with 13 bases aligning to TRBD2. V shed 3 bases and J 7 bases; nucleotides not matched to a gene: 5. The CDR3 runs to 15 residues. Germline assignment: CDR1 KGHDR and CDR2 SFDVKD. CDR3 sequence reads: CATSDPGTSGKEQYF. The CDR3 DNA follows: TGTGCCACCAGTGATCCCGGGACTAGCGGGAAGGAGCAGTACTTC.

The genes are TRBV21-1 and TRBJ2-7; no DNA check was done on the table's D call, TRBD1. TRBV21-1 is an annotated pseudogene. The CDR3 extends over 16 amino acids. The CDR3: CASSPLQTGGDDEQYF. CDR3 coding DNA: TGTGCCAGCAGCCCACTCCAGACAGGGGGAGACGACGAGCAGTACTTC.

The V gene is TRBV6-7, the J gene TRBJ2-3, with 7 bases lining up with TRBD2. TRBV6-7 belongs to the ORF category, with a function that is uncertain. The CDR3 has 17 residues. Germline trimming cut 5 bases from V and 0 bases from J; bases unmatched to any gene: 11. DNA of the CDR3: TGTGCCAGCAGTCCTCTGGGTAGCGGGCTTAGCACAGATACGCAGTATTTT. Its protein product is CASSPLGSGLSTDTQYF.

The chain's CDR3 is CAWSSGQGLGTDTQYF. CDR3 nucleotides: TGTGCCTGGAGTTCAGGACAGGGCTTAGGCACAGATACGCAGTATTTT. J is TRBJ2-3 and V is TRBV30, with 8 bases matching TRBD1. Germline loops: CDR1 GTSNPN, CDR2 SVGIG (reference sequence). CDR3 length equals 16 residues. J gave up 1 base and V 2 bases, and 8 bases lay outside the gene matches.

This rearrangement joins TRBV27 to TRBJ1-4, with 7 bases that match TRBD1. The CDR3 has 16 residues. CDR1 and CDR2 from the germline V gene are MNHEY and SMNVEV (reference sequence). Trimming took 2 bases from V and 0 from J; bases not matched to a gene: 3. The CDR3 spells CASSLDRAATNEKLFF. The CDR3 bases are TGTGCCAGCAGTTTAGACAGGGCAGCAACTAATGAAAAACTGTTTTTT.

The rearrangement uses TRBV5-1 and TRBJ2-1, with 7 bases matching TRBD2. In germline, CDR1 is SGHRS, CDR2 YFSETQ. The CDR3 covers 14 residues. With V trimmed by 0 bases and J by 6 bases, 3 bases remained unmatched. For the CDR3, the DNA is TGCGCCAGCAGCTTGGTGGGGGGGATCAATGAGCAGTTCTTC. It codes for CASSLVGGINEQFF.

The CDR3 loop is CASTRTGVDYGYTF. The CDR3 DNA reads as TGTGCCAGCACCCGGACAGGGGTTGATTATGGCTACACCTTC. The rearrangement links TRBV2 to TRBJ1-2, with 9 positions matching TRBD1. The CDR3 has 14 amino acids. V gave up 7 bases and J gave up 5 bases; unmatched junction bases: 8. Germline V lookup: CDR1 SNHLY, CDR2 FYNNEI.

V gene TRBV2 combines with J gene TRBJ1-2; perhaps TRBD1 as D (6 bases). CDR1 is SNHLY and CDR2 is FYNNEI in the germline V gene. CDR3 length equals 13 residues. Trimming pared 6 bases from V and 5 bases from J, leaving 13 bases between. This CDR3 is CASSGRGFYGYTF. The CDR3 DNA is TGTGCCAGCAGCGGCAGGGGTTTTTATGGCTACACCTTC.